This T cell receptor (beta chain) was captured by sequencing in a study of OX40 agonist ivuxolimab in advanced cancers. Some background on the complete study: Ivuxolimab was an agonistic, fully human IgG2 monoclonal antibody directed against OX40 (CD134), a costimulatory receptor. The monotherapy dose-escalation portion (N = 52 patients) of the phase I ivuxolimab trial is reported in the paper. Among the roughly 52 dose-escalation patients, some 20 had hepatocellular carcinoma, 15 or so melanoma, 9 renal cell carcinoma and 9 head and neck cancer. The purpose of peripheral TCRbeta sequencing was to test whether ivuxolimab changed TCR sequence diversity and led to clonal T-cell expansion. Three dose-escalation patients achieved partial responses, one with hepatocellular carcinoma and two with cutaneous melanoma. Intravenous ivuxolimab was administered to patients every 2 weeks at six dose levels: 0.01, 0.1, 0.3, 1.5, 3 and 10 mg/kg. Patients were allowed to have had prior anti-PD-1, anti-PD-L1 or anti-CTLA-4 therapy, and 40% to 45% of the dose-escalation patients had been treated with checkpoint inhibitors. In the dose-escalation cohort, roughly 80% of patients were male, and the mean age was around 60 years, with a range of 23 to 79. General conclusions and limits of the study: Low levels of normalized T-cell clonal expansion were also shown by some nonresponding patients. On average, CD8+ T cells showed more expanded clones than CD4+ T cells after ivuxolimab. At doses of 0.1 to 3.0 mg/kg, clonal expansion of both CD4+ and CD8+ blood T cells was observed from baseline to week 6. The antigen specificity of the peripheral T cells that underwent clonal expansion was not determined. In the 0.1-3.0 mg/kg groups, partial responders had among the lowest normalized peripheral clonal expansion, particularly in CD8+ T cells.

Patients with a history of autoimmune disease or receiving systemic immunosuppression were excluded from the trial. In every dose cohort, peripheral blood was drawn for TCR sequencing at baseline, cycle 4 day 1, and cycle 7 day 1. Samples came from an open-label, multicenter, first-in-human phase I dose-escalation trial of ivuxolimab. The trial enrolled adults with locally advanced or metastatic head and neck squamous cell, hepatocellular, melanoma or renal cell carcinoma. Before TCR sequencing, CD4+ and CD8+ T cells were separately sorted from peripheral blood. The CDR3 measures 11 amino acids from cysteine to phenylalanine. The only DNA kept is the CDR3, 33 bases in frame from the first base. CDR1 DFQATT and CDR2 SNEGSKA were looked up in the germline V gene (reference sequence). Genomic DNA was isolated from the sorted cells so that the TCRbeta CDR3 region could be sequenced. The immunoSEQ Assay was used for sequencing of TCRbeta CDR3 regions. The immuneACCESS repertoire file appears here via TCRdb, limited to in-frame rearrangements. These files lack a portion of the clones; in checked studies, under half of the deficit traces to unresolved V genes, and the cause of the others is not known. In this sample the table shows 90,000 to 95,000 clones, approximately 89% of which occur a single time. The ten largest clones capture approximately 4.8% of the sample.

To note about this clone: Its antigen is currently not known. It has no much larger one-base neighbor in the sample; base qualities were not kept.

This clonotype was sampled from an adult with an advanced solid tumor such as melanoma, head and neck, liver or kidney cancer. The receptor chain draws on TRBV20-1 and TRBJ2-4, with 9 bases in between that match TRBD2. The sample consisted of CD4+ or CD8+ T cells sorted from blood, taken in a trial of the OX40 agonist ivuxolimab. CDR3 loop: CSQAGGGIQYF. Read as DNA, the sequence is TGCAGCCAAGCGGGAGGAGGCATTCAGTACTTC.